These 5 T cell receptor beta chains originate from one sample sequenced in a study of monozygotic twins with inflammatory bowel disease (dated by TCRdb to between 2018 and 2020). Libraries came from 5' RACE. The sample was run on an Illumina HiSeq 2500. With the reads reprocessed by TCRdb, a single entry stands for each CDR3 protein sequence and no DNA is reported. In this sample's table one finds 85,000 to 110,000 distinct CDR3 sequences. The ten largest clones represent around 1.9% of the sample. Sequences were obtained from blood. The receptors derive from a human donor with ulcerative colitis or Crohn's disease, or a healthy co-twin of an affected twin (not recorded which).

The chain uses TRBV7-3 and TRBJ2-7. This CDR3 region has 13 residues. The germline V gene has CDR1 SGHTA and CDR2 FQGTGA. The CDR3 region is CASSRWEGHEQYF.

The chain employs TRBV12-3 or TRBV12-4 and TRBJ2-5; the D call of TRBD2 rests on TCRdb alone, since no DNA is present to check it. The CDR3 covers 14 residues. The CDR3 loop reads CASTAGNSQETQYF.

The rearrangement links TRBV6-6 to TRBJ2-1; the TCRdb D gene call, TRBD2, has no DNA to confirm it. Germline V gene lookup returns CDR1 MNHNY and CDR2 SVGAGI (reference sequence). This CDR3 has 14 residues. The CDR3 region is CASSYGLADNEQFF.

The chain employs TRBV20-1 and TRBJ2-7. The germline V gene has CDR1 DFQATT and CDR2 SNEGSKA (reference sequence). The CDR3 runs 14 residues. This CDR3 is CSARDQRASYEQYF.

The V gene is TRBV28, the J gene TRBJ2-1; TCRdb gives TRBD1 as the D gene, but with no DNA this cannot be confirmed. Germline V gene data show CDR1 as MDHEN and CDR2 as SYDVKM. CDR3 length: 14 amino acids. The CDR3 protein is CASSLGPRRNEQFF.